This T cell receptor beta chain derives from a study of post-analysis software for immune sequencing data (dated by TCRdb to between 2015 and 2016). Regarding the study in general: The recorded disease courses included relapsing-remitting, secondary progressive and progressive-relapsing multiple sclerosis, and some patients had no subtype annotation. The multiple sclerosis patient repertoires were compared with 11 previously published healthy control repertoires from donors aged roughly 6 to 25 years. A subset of samples was prepared in parallel using single-end sample barcoding, then pooled and co-amplified after Illumina adapter ligation.

The research as a whole found: Significantly lower normalized Chao1 diversity was found in multiple sclerosis patients than in controls, suggesting substantial peripheral T-cell clonal expansion. The multiple sclerosis patient group was slightly younger than the control group. Strong co-clustering of samples prepared in the same batch was shown by direct clustering with F measure, prompting a batch-effect correction. Roughly 5 TRBV segments, including TRBV5-6, TRBV5-1 and TRBV20-1, were significantly more frequent in patients than controls.

Points on this clonotype: Its antigen target is currently unknown. No base quality values were provided; no much bigger clone lies one nucleotide off.

To demonstrate the VDJtools post-analysis software, the study profiled TCR beta repertoires from the peripheral blood of about 13 young patients with multiple sclerosis. The patients with multiple sclerosis were children and adolescents between about 6 and 15 years of age. Library prep was done by PCR. The sample was run on an Illumina HiSeq 2500. To reduce PCR and sequencing biases, unique molecular identifiers were incorporated into the TCR beta cDNA libraries. Approximately 500,000 cDNA molecules were obtained per 1 to 10 million input T cells, so each molecule approximated one T cell. The same protocol used for the earlier healthy control dataset was applied to prepare and sequence the patient libraries. Samples belonging to the same batch were prepared together, multiplexed and sequenced on a shared HiSeq lane. The paper's processing steps were these. Raw barcoded reads were processed with MIGEC, and single-read molecular identifier groups were discarded before consensus assembly and CDR3 extraction. VDJtools was used for post-analysis of the clonotype tables, and diversity was normalized by down-sampling every dataset to the size of the smallest sample. Repertoire overlap clustering matched CDR3 amino acid but not nucleotide sequences to correct batch-related cross-sample contamination. The public reads were run again by TCRdb, first through fastp at Q25 and then through MiXCR, and only productive beta chains were kept. Each entry merges the rows of one CDR3 protein and shows their most common DNA and genes. The V and J calls here are based on TCRdb, not the publication. Recorded for this sample are 450,000 or so distinct CDR3 sequences; roughly 45% of them occurred a single time. In total, the top ten clones hold roughly 12% of the sample.

According to the germline V gene (reference sequence), CDR1 reads SEHNR and CDR2 reads FQNEAQ. Cut back by 5 bases and 4 bases, the V and J ends lie 14 bases apart. The CDR3 runs 14 amino acids, cysteine and phenylalanine included. Only the CDR3 portion is preserved as DNA: 42 bases, with reading frame beginning at the first base. The source material was blood. Recombination linked TRBV7-9 to TRBJ1-2; the best D guess is TRBD1, with 5 bases matching. The TCR originated in a girl aged 5-17 years with multiple sclerosis. The nucleotides are TGTGCCAGCAGCCAGGGACCCGGAAGCTATGGCTACACCTTC. This encodes CASSQGPGSYGYTF.